The 28 T cell receptor beta chains presented below share a single source sample, sequenced in a study of shared clonotypes between healthy human individuals. Data came from immunoSEQ multiplex PCR; TCRdb stores just in-frame clones and leaves some out. The profile shows over 2 million clones, 85% to 95% of them singletons. Sequencing was done on a sample of naive CD4+ T cells sorted from blood. Subset specified: CD45RA+ positively selected. These receptors were taken from a man between 18 and 35 years old in good health.

Comments on this clone: The same CDR3 arises from other DNA sequences in this sample as well. This sequence joins TRBV9 and TRBJ2-5; D unclear. Trimming left V 4 bases short and J 0 bases short, with 10 bases between. This CDR3 is built from 14 residues. Germline-derived CDR1 and CDR2 are SGDLS and YYNGEE. DNA of the CDR3: TGTGCCAGCAGCCCCCGCGGTAACCAAGAGACCCAGTACTTC. This translates into CASSPRGNQETQYF.

V gene TRBV28 combines with J gene TRBJ1-2, with 11 positions matching TRBD1. In germline, CDR1 is MDHEN, CDR2 SYDVKM. The CDR3 totals 15 residues. The V segment lost 2 bases and the J segment 6 bases; nucleotides outside the gene matches: 5. CDR3 sequence: CASSLAGQGDDGYTF. For the CDR3, the DNA is TGTGCCAGCAGTTTAGCGGGACAGGGGGATGATGGCTACACCTTC.

This chain uses TRBV5-4 with TRBJ2-7; the D is unclear. CDR1 is SGHNT, CDR2 YYREEE, per germline (reference sequence). CDR3 size: 12 residues. Trimming stripped 4 bases from V and 1 base from J, with 6 bases between. CDR3 nucleotide sequence: TGTGCCAGCAGCATTGGGTCCTACGAGCAGTACTTC. This codes for CASSIGSYEQYF.

The J gene is TRBJ2-2, the V gene TRBV5-1; D tentatively fits TRBD1 or TRBD2 (6 bases each). The CDR3 length is 13 residues. V was trimmed by 5 bases and J by 7 bases, leaving 12 bases between them. CDR1 and CDR2 from the germline V gene are SGHRS and YFSETQ. The CDR3 loop reads CASRPGAIGELFF. CDR3 DNA: TGCGCCAGCAGACCGGGGGCTATCGGGGAGCTGTTTTTT.

In the case of this clone: Other DNA sequences from this sample encode an identical CDR3 as well. The CDR3: CASSLDGEGNTEAFF. The CDR3 DNA follows: TGTGCCAGCAGCTTGGACGGGGAAGGGAACACTGAAGCTTTCTTT. The chain combines TRBV5-4 with TRBJ1-1; D is uncertain. Germline V gene sequence: CDR1 SGHNT, CDR2 YYREEE (reference sequence). The V gene lost 0 bases and the J gene lost 1 base, with 10 bases spanning the gap. CDR3 length equals 15 residues.

The gene calls are TRBV5-6 and TRBJ2-4; D unclear. CDR3 length: 12 residues. Germline V gene lookup returns CDR1 SGHDT and CDR2 YYEEEE. The germline V and J ends were trimmed by 4 bases and 9 bases, with 11 bases remaining between them. The CDR3 is CASSRNVGIQYF. The DNA for the CDR3 is TGTGCCAGCAGCCGCAATGTAGGCATTCAGTACTTC. Using reference TRBV5-6 and TRBJ2-4 for the parts outside the CDR3, the full variable domain is DAGVTQSPTHLIKTRGQQVTLRCSPKSGHDTVSWYQQALGQGPQFIFQYYEEEERQRGNFPDRFSGHQFPNYSSELNVNALLLGDSALYLCASSRNVGIQYFGAGTRLSVL.

V usage is TRBV7-3 and J usage is TRBJ2-5; 7 bases line up with TRBD1. The CDR3 is 15 residues long. Germline lookup yields CDR1 SGHTA and CDR2 FQGTGA. The V segment lost 3 bases and the J segment 5 bases; nucleotides outside the gene matches: 9. The CDR3 here is CASSFEGGDWETQYF. CDR3 nucleotide sequence: TGTGCCAGCAGCTTCGAAGGGGGCGATTGGGAGACCCAGTACTTC. Variable domain in full (rest from reference TRBV7-3 and TRBJ2-5): GAGVSQTPSNKVTEKGKYVELRCDPISGHTALYWYRQSLGQGPEFLIYFQGTGAADDSGLPNDRFFAVRPEGSVSTLKIQRTERGDSAVYLCASSFEGGDWETQYFGPGTRLLVL.

The V gene is TRBV10-3, the J gene TRBJ1-2; TRBD1 matches at 9 bases. Germline V gene lookup returns CDR1 ENHRY and CDR2 SYGVKD. The CDR3 runs 15 residues. Losses at the gene ends were 4 bases for V and 6 bases for J; bases not matched to a gene: 9. This CDR3 reads CAISASGQGEDGYTF. The CDR3 region has the DNA TGTGCCATCAGTGCCTCGGGACAGGGAGAGGATGGCTACACCTTC.

J is TRBJ1-5 and V is TRBV7-2, with D tentatively TRBD1 (5 bases). The CDR3 length is 14 residues. V lost 5 bases, J lost 6 bases, and 14 bases lay in between. Germline V CDR1 and CDR2: SGHTA, FQGNSA. CDR3 nucleotides: TGTGCCAGCAGCCTTGGGGCATTAGGTCAGCCCCAGCATTTT. It specifies CASSLGALGQPQHF.

This clone has a single count. The chain is built from TRBV5-4 and TRBJ2-3; a possible D gene is TRBD1 (5 bases). The germline CDR1 and CDR2 sequences are SGHNT and YYREEE (reference sequence). This CDR3 contains 17 residues. Trimming stripped 4 bases from V and 1 base from J, with 19 bases between. The CDR3 protein is CASSVAGPTAGTDTQYF. The CDR3 nucleotides are TGTGCCAGCAGCGTGGCCGGCCCGACAGCCGGCACAGATACGCAGTATTTT.

To note about this clone: A much larger clone differs from this one at a single base, so this may be a read error. This CDR3 is also generated by other DNA sequences in the sample. This chain joins TRBV7-6 and TRBJ2-7, with 7 positions matching TRBD1. The germline V gene encodes CDR1 SGHVS and CDR2 FNYEAQ. The junction had 1 base not matched to a gene; V was cut back by 4 bases and J by 4 bases. This CDR3 comprises 12 residues. For the CDR3, the DNA is TGTGCCAGCAGCTCCAGGGGGTACGAGCAGTACTTC. As protein: CASSSRGYEQYF. Using reference TRBV7-6 and TRBJ2-7 for the parts outside the CDR3, the full variable domain is GAGVSQSPRYKVTKRGQDVALRCDPISGHVSLYWYRQALGQGPEFLTYFNYEAQQDKSGLPNDRFSAERPEGSISTLTIQRTEQRDSAMYRCASSSRGYEQYFGPGTRLTVT.

The CDR3 region is CASSMPLLDRSVEYF. CDR3 nucleotide sequence: TGTGCCAGCAGCATGCCCTTATTGGACAGGTCGGTGGAGTACTTC. V gene TRBV11-2 combines with J gene TRBJ2-7; 7 positions agree with TRBD1. The CDR3 is 15 amino acids. Germline V lookup: CDR1 SGHAT, CDR2 FQNNGV. Trimming at V came to 5 bases and at J to 11 bases, leaving 18 bases not matched to a gene.

V is TRBV5-5 and J is TRBJ1-4; D is unresolved. CDR3 length equals 15 residues. The germline V gene has CDR1 SGHKS and CDR2 YYEKEE (reference sequence). The V and J ends lost 4 bases and 4 bases respectively, with 14 bases between them. This chain's CDR3 is CASSTGPADNEKLFF. DNA for the CDR3: TGTGCCAGCAGCACCGGGCCGGCTGATAATGAAAAACTGTTTTTT. Looking up the rest from reference TRBV5-5 and TRBJ1-4 gives the full variable domain: DAGVTQSPTHLIKTRGQQVTLRCSPISGHKSVSWYQQVLGQGPQFIFQYYEKEERGRGNFPDRFSARQFPNYSSELNVNALLLGDSALYLCASSTGPADNEKLFFGSGTQLSVL.

V is TRBV5-1 and J is TRBJ1-4, with a possible D match to TRBD1 (5 bases). The germline V gene has CDR1 SGHRS and CDR2 YFSETQ. CDR3 length equals 14 residues. V was pared by 4 bases and J by 8 bases, with 15 bases between. CDR3 nucleotides: TGCGCCAGCAGCCAGGACCAGGGCGGCGAAAAACTGTTTTTT. The encoded protein is CASSQDQGGEKLFF.

The chain combines TRBV2 with TRBJ2-5, with 10 positions matching TRBD2. The CDR3 runs to 15 residues. Germline CDR1 SNHLY, CDR2 FYNNEI. The V segment lost 7 bases and the J segment 2 bases; nucleotides outside the gene matches: 7. Written as DNA, the CDR3 is TGTGCCAGCAAACTACTAGCGGGGATTCAAGAGACCCAGTACTTC. This codes for CASKLLAGIQETQYF.

V gene TRBV19 combines with J gene TRBJ1-3, with a possible D match to TRBD1 (5 bases). The CDR3 covers 15 residues. V lost 7 bases and J 4 bases, leaving 17 bases between the germline ends. CDR1 and CDR2 (germline): LNHDA, SQIVND (reference sequence). CDR3 DNA: TGTGCCAGTACCGAAAACGGGGGTGGAGGAAACACCATATATTTT. Encoded protein: CASTENGGGGNTIYF.

The chain couples TRBV28 to TRBJ1-1; 12 positions agree with TRBD1. This CDR3 is 15 amino acids long. Germline V gene lookup returns CDR1 MDHEN and CDR2 SYDVKM. J gave up 8 bases and V 6 bases, and 10 bases lay outside the gene matches. The CDR3 nucleotides are TGTGCCAGCAGCTCACCGGGGACAGGGGGCGCGGAAGCTTTCTTT. Translation: CASSSPGTGGAEAFF.

Concerning this clone itself: Other nucleotide sequences in the sample specify the same CDR3. The CDR3 sequence is CASSLDRVSSYEQYF. The CDR3 DNA reads as TGTGCCAGCTCACTCGACAGGGTGAGCTCCTACGAGCAGTACTTC. The genes are TRBV18 and TRBJ2-7, with TRBD1 matching 7 bases. The J segment lost 0 bases and the V segment lost 4 bases, leaving 6 bases of the junction unmatched. The CDR3 consists of 15 residues. CDR1 is KGHSH and CDR2 is LQKENI in the germline V gene.

This chain connects TRBV7-6 to TRBJ2-7, with D unclear. The germline V and J ends were trimmed by 0 bases and 5 bases, with 8 bases remaining between them. Germline-derived CDR1 and CDR2 are SGHVS and FNYEAQ. This CDR3 region has 13 residues. The chain's CDR3 is CASSLAPHNEQYF. The CDR3 nucleotides read TGTGCCAGCAGCTTAGCGCCCCACAACGAGCAGTACTTC.

This rearrangement joins TRBV7-2 to TRBJ2-7; D gene uncertain. CDR3 length: 13 amino acids. Per the germline V gene, CDR1 is SGHTA and CDR2 is FQGNSA. V dropped 5 bases and J dropped 2 bases, with 10 bases sitting between them. The CDR3 sequence: CASSTKATYEQYF. The CDR3 DNA sequence: TGTGCCAGCAGCACAAAGGCCACCTACGAGCAGTACTTC.

The chain carries TRBV18 and TRBJ1-6; 7 nucleotides match TRBD1. Losses at the gene ends were 6 bases for V and 3 bases for J; bases not matched to a gene: 8. CDR1 and CDR2 (germline): KGHSH, LQKENI. The CDR3 covers 16 residues. The CDR3 protein is CASSPKTGSYNSPLHF. CDR3 DNA sequence: TGTGCCAGCTCCCCAAAGACAGGGAGCTATAATTCACCCCTCCACTTT.

V is TRBV5-1 and J is TRBJ2-1; D uncertain. Trimming pared 4 bases from V and 8 bases from J, leaving 7 bases between. The CDR3 consists of 11 residues. Germline V gives CDR1 SGHRS, CDR2 YFSETQ. CDR3 nucleotides: TGCGCCAGCAGCGTTAGTGATGAGCAGTTCTTC. This gives the protein CASSVSDEQFF.

The chain couples TRBV27 to TRBJ1-5; 7 positions match TRBD1. Unmatched junction bases numbered 6, after V lost 2 bases and J lost 2 bases. CDR1 and CDR2 from the germline V gene are MNHEY and SMNVEV (reference sequence). There are 16 residues in the CDR3. The CDR3 nucleotides read TGTGCCAGCAGTTTAACGTCTACAGGGGGCAATCAGCCCCAGCATTTT. Protein: CASSLTSTGGNQPQHF.

This chain links TRBV6-5 with TRBJ2-1; 11 positions match TRBD1. V was pared by 10 bases and J by 7 bases, with 6 bases of the junction left unmatched. There are 13 residues in the CDR3. CDR1 is MNHEY and CDR2 is SVGAGI in the germline V gene. In DNA, the CDR3 is TGTGCCACCCGGACAGGGGGCTTTAATGAGCAGTTCTTC. It yields the protein CATRTGGFNEQFF.

The chain links TRBV5-6 to TRBJ2-7, with TRBD1 identical over 9 bases. The CDR3 is 14 residues long. Trimming at V came to 5 bases and at J to 4 bases, leaving 7 bases not matched to a gene. The germline gives CDR1 SGHDT, CDR2 YYEEEE. Written as DNA, the CDR3 is TGTGCCAGCAGGCGAGACAGGGGGAAATACGAGCAGTACTTC. This codes for CASRRDRGKYEQYF.

The chain couples TRBV4-1 to TRBJ1-2, with 10 bases aligning to TRBD1. The CDR3 extends over 14 amino acids. From germline, CDR1 is MGHRA and CDR2 YSYEKL. V lost 6 bases and J lost 8; bases outside the gene matches: 9. The CDR3 nucleotides are TGCGCCAGCAGATACGACAGGGGGCTACGGGGCTACACCTTC. This codes for CASRYDRGLRGYTF.

This clone was seen once. The J gene is TRBJ2-5, the V gene TRBV11-2; 8 bases are a match to TRBD2. Germline V CDR1 and CDR2: SGHAT, FQNNGV. The CDR3 runs to 15 residues. The J segment lost 1 base and the V segment lost 7 bases, leaving 8 bases of the junction unmatched. In nucleotides, the CDR3 is TGTGCCAGCACCCCCAAGCGGGGGCGCCAAGAGACCCAGTACTTC. Amino acids: CASTPKRGRQETQYF.

This chain links TRBV11-2 with TRBJ2-1, with a possible D match to TRBD1 (6 bases). Trimming removed 4 bases at V and 2 bases at J, with 12 bases between. Germline assignment: CDR1 SGHAT and CDR2 FQNNGV. The CDR3 sequence is 15 residues long. The CDR3 protein is CASSSRTAAYNEQFF. Here the CDR3 DNA reads TGTGCCAGCAGCTCCAGGACAGCCGCCTACAATGAGCAGTTCTTC.